The present entry profiles one T cell receptor beta chain with its context. The CDR3 consists of 14 residues. Germline V gene sequence: CDR1 SGHDN, CDR2 FVKESK. The V end lost 4 bases, the J end lost 0 bases, and 9 bases lay between the germline ends. The data stem from a study of blood T cell repertoires in COVID-19. Study background: Whether acute or convalescent, the COVID-19 samples came from the United States, Italy and Spain. The cDNA or gDNA used as material had been derived from T cells, B-cell-depleted T cells, or PBMCs.

Per the study methods: The authors estimated nucleated cell counts from reference gene primer amplification. Clones were read by immunoSEQ multiplex PCR, and TCRdb kept only the in-frame ones, dropping some. That table is the source of V, J and clone size, and D and trimming were worked out from the DNA. Of 30,000 to 45,000 clones listed, 70% to 90% were seen once; the top ten hold about 15%. Sequencing input: peripheral blood. This clonotype was sampled from a human donor in a cohort sampled during active COVID-19. The V gene is TRBV14, the J gene TRBJ1-2; D is unresolved. The CDR3 DNA follows: TGTGCCAGCAGCCGTTTGGGAGCTAACTATGGCTACACCTTC. This translates into CASSRLGANYGYTF.